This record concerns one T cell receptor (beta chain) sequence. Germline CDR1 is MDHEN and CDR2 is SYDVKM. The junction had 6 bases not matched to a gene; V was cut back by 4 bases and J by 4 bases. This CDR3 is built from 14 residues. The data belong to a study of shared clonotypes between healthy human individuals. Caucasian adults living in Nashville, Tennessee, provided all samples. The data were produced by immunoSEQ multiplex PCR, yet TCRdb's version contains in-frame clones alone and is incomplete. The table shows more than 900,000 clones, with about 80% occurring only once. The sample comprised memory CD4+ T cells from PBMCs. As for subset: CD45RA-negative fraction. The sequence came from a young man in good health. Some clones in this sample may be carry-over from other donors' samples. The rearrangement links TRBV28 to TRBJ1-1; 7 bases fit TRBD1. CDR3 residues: CASSSGTGATEAFF. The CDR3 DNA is TGTGCCAGCAGTTCCGGAACAGGGGCCACTGAAGCTTTCTTT.